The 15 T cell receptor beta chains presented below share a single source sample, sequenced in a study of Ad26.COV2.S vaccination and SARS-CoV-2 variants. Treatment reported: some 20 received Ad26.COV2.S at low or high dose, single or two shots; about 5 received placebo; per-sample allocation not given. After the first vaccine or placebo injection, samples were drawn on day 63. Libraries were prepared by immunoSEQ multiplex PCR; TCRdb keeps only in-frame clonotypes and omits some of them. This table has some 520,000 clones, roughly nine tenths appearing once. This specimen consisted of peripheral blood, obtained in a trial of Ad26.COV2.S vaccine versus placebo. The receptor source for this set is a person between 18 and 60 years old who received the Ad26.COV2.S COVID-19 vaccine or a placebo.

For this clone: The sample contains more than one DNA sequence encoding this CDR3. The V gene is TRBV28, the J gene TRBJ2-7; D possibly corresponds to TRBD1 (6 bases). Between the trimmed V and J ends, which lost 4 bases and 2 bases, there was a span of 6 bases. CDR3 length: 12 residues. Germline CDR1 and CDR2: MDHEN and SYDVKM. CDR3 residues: CASSSGAYEQYF. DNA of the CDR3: TGTGCCAGCAGTTCAGGGGCCTACGAGCAGTACTTC. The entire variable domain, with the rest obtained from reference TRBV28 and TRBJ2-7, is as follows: DVKVTQSSRYLVKRTGEKVFLECVQDMDHENMFWYRQDPGLGLRLIYFSYDVKMKEKGDIPEGYSVSREKKERFSLILESASTNQTSMYLCASSSGAYEQYFGPGTRLTVT.

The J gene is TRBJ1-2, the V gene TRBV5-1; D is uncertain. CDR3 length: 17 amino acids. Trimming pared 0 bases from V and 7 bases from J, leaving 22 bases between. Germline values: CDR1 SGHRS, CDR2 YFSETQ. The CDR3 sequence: CASSLGSSRVVLGGYTF. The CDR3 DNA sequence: TGCGCCAGCAGCTTGGGGTCATCGAGGGTCGTCCTGGGTGGCTACACCTTC.

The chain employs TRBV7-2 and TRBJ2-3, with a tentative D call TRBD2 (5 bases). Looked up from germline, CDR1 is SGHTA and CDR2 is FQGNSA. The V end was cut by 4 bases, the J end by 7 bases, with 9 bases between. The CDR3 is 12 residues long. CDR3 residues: CASSSTRNTQYF. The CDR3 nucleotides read TGTGCCAGCAGCTCCACTAGGAATACGCAGTATTTT.

CDR3 region: CASSFQDRVGNTIYF. As DNA, the CDR3 is TGTGCCAGCAGCTTCCAGGACAGGGTTGGAAACACCATATATTTT. The chain links TRBV7-9 to TRBJ1-3; 8 positions agree with TRBD1. The CDR3 sequence is 15 residues long. After removal of 3 bases from V and 3 bases from J, the junction contained 4 bases not matched to a gene. Germline V gene sequence: CDR1 SEHNR, CDR2 FQNEAQ (reference sequence).

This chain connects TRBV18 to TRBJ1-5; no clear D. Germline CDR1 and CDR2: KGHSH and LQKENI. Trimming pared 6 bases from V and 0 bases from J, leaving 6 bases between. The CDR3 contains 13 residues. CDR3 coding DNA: TGTGCCAGCTCCAGGTATAGCAATCAGCCCCAGCATTTT. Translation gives CASSRYSNQPQHF.

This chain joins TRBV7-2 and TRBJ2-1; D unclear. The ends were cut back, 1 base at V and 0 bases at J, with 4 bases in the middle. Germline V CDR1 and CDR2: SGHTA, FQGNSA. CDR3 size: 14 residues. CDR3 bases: TGTGCCAGCAGCTTAGACGGCTCCTACAATGAGCAGTTCTTC. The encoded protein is CASSLDGSYNEQFF.

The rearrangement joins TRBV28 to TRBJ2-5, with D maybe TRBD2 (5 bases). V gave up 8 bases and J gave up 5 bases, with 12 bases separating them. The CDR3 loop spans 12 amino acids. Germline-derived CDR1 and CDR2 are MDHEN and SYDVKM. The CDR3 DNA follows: TGTGCCAGCGAGGGTCTAGGGGAGACCCAGTACTTC. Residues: CASEGLGETQYF.

As DNA, the CDR3 is TGTGCCATCAGTGAAACGGGGACTGAAGCTTTCTTT. Translation gives CAISETGTEAFF. The V call is TRBV10-3, the J call TRBJ1-1; D is ambiguous. Germline CDR1 is ENHRY and CDR2 is SYGVKD. The germline V and J ends were trimmed by 3 bases and 5 bases, with 7 bases remaining between them. The CDR3 spans 12 residues.

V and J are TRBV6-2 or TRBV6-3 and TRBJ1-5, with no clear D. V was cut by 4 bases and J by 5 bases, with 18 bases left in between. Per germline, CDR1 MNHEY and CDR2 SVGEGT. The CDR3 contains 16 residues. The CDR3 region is CASSFTRGGLHQPQHF. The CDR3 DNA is TGTGCCAGCAGTTTCACCCGAGGAGGGCTCCATCAGCCCCAGCATTTT.

This CDR3 reads CASSPYPLAGTDNEQFF. In DNA form, the CDR3 reads TGTGCCAGCAGCCCCTATCCTCTAGCGGGGACTGACAATGAGCAGTTCTTC. This chain links TRBV3-1 (or the pseudogene TRBV3-2) with TRBJ2-1, with 9 nucleotides matching TRBD2. Per the germline V gene, CDR1 is LGHDT and CDR2 is YNNKEL (reference sequence). Trimming at V came to 4 bases and at J to 5 bases, leaving 12 bases not matched to a gene. The CDR3 covers 17 residues.

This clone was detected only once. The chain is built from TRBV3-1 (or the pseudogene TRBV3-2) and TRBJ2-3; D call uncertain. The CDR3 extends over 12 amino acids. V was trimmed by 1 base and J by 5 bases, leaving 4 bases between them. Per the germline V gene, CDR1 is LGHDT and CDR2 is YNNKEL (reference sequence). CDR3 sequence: CASSQGVDTQYF. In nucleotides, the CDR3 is TGTGCCAGCAGCCAAGGGGTAGATACGCAGTATTTT.

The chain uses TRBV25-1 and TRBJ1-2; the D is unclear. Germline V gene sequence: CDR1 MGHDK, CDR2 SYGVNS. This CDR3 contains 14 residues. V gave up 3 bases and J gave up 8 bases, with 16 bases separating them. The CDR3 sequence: CASSDLPGLSGYTF. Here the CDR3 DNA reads TGTGCCAGCAGTGATTTGCCGGGTCTCTCCGGCTACACCTTC.

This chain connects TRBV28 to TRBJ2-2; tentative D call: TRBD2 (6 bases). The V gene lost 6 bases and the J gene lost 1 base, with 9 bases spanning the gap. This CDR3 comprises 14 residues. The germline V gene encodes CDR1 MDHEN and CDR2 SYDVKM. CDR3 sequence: CASRIGGNTGELFF. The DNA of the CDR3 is TGTGCCAGCAGGATCGGGGGGAACACCGGGGAGCTGTTTTTT.

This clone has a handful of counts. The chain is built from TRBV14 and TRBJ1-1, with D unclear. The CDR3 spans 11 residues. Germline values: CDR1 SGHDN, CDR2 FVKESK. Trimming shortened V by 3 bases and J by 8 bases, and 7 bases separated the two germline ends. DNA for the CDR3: TGTGCCAGCAGCCAGCTGGTAGAAGCTTTCTTT. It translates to CASSQLVEAFF.

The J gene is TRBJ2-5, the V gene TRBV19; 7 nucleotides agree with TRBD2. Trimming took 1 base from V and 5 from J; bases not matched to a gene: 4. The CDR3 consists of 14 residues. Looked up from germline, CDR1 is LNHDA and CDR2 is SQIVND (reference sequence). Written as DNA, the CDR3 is TGTGCCAGTAGTATAGCGTCCGGGAGGGAGACCCAGTACTTC. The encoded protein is CASSIASGRETQYF. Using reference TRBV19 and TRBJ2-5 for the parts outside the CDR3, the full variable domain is DGGITQSPKYLFRKEGQNVTLSCEQNLNHDAMYWYRQDPGQGLRLIYYSQIVNDFQKGDIAEGYSVSREKKESFPLTVTSAQKNPTAFYLCASSIASGRETQYFGPGTRLLVL.